The clone carrying this T cell receptor beta chain was picked up a small number of times. V lost 4 bases and J 2 bases, leaving 9 bases between the germline ends. Germline loops: CDR1 MNHEY, CDR2 SVGAGI. The CDR3 totals 13 residues. The entry originates in a study of blood T cell repertoires in COVID-19. The table came from immunoSEQ multiplex PCR; TCRdb's copy has only in-frame clones and leaves some out. The sample holds fewer than 70,000 clones, roughly 85% seen once. The sequence was collected from a woman over 75 with acute or convalescent COVID-19. This chain uses TRBV6-5 with TRBJ2-7; possible D gene TRBD1, 5 bases. What was sequenced was peripheral blood. CDR3 sequence: CASSSGFPYEQYF. CDR3 bases: TGTGCCAGCAGTTCAGGGTTTCCCTACGAGCAGTACTTC.